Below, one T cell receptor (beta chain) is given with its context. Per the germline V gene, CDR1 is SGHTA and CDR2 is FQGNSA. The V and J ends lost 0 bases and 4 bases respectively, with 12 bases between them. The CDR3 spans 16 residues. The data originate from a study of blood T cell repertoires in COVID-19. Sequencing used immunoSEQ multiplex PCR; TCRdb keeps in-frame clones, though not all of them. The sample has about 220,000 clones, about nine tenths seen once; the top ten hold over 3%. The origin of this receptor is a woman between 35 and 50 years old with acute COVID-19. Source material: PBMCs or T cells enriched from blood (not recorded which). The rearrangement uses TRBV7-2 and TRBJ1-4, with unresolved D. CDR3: CASSLARGAGNEKLFF. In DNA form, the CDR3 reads TGTGCCAGCAGCTTAGCTCGGGGTGCGGGTAATGAAAAACTGTTTTTT.